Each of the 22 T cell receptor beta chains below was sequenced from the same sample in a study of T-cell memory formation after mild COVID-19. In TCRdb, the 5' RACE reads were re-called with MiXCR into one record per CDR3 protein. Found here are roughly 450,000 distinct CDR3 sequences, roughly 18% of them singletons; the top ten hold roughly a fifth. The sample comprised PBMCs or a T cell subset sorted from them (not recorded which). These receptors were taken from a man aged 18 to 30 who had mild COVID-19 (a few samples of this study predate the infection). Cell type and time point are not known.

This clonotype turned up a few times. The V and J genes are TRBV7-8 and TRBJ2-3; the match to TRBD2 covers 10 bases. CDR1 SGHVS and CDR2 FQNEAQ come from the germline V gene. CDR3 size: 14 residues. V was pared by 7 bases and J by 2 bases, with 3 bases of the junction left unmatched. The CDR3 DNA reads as TGTGCCAGCACTAGCGGGGGCCCCACAGATACGCAGTATTTT. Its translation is CASTSGGPTDTQYF.

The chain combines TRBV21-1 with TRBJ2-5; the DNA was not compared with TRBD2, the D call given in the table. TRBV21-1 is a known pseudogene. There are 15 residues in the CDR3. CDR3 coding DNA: TGTGCCAGCAACCTGACTAGGTGTCCGACAGAGACCCAGTACTTC. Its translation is CASNLTRCPTETQYF.

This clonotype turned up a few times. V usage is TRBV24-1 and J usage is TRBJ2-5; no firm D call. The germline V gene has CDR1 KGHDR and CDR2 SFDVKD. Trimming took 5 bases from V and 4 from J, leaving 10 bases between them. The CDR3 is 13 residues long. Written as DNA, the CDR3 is TGTGCCACCAGTGGTGGGATGCGAGAGACCCAGTACTTC. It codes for CATSGGMRETQYF.

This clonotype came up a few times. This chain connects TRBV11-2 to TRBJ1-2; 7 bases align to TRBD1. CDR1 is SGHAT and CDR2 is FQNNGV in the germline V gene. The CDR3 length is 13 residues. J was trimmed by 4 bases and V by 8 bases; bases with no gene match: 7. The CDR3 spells CASAEAGGYGYTF. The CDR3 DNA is TGTGCCAGCGCGGAGGCAGGGGGCTATGGCTACACCTTC. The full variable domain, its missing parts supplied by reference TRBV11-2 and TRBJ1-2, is EAGVAQSPRYKIIEKRQSVAFWCNPISGHATLYWYQQILGQGPKLLIQFQNNGVVDDSQLPKDRFSAERLKGVDSTLKIQPAKLEDSAVYLCASAEAGGYGYTFGSGTRLTVV.

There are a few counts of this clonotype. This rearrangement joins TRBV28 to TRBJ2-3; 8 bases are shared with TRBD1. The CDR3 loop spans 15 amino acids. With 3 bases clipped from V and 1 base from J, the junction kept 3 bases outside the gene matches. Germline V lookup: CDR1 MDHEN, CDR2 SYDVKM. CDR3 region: CASSLLDRGTDTQYF. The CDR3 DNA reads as TGTGCCAGCAGTTTGTTGGACAGGGGCACAGATACGCAGTATTTT.

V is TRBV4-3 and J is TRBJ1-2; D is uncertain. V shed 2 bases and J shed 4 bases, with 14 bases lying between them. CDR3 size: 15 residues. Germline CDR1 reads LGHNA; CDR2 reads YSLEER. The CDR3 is CASSQSTAPLYGYTF. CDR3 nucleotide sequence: TGCGCCAGCAGCCAATCCACGGCACCTCTCTATGGCTACACCTTC.

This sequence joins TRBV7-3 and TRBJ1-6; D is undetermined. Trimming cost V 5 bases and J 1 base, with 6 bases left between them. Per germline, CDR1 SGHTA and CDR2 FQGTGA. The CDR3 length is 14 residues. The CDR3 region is CASSQQSYNSPLHF. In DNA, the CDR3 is TGTGCCAGCAGCCAACAGTCCTATAATTCACCCCTCCACTTT.

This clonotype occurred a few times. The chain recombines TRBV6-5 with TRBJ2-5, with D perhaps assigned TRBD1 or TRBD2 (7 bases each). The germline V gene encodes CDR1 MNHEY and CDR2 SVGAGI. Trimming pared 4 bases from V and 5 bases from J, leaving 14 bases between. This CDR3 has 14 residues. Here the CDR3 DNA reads TGTGCCAGCAGTTCAGGGGGGGGTCTCGAGACCCAGTACTTC. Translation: CASSSGGGLETQYF.

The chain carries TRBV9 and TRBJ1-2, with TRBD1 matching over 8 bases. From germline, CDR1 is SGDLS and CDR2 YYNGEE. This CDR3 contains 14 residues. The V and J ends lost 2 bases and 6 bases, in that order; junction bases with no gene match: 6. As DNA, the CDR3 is TGTGCCAGCAGCGTCGACAGGGGAGAGAATGGCTACACCTTC. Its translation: CASSVDRGENGYTF.

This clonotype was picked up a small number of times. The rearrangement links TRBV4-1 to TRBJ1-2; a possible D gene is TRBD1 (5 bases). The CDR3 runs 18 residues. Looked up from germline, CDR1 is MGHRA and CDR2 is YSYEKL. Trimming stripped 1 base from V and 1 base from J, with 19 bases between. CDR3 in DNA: TGCGCCAGCAGCCAAGTTGAGGGGCTACCCCCCTTTAACTATGGCTACACCTTC. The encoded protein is CASSQVEGLPPFNYGYTF.

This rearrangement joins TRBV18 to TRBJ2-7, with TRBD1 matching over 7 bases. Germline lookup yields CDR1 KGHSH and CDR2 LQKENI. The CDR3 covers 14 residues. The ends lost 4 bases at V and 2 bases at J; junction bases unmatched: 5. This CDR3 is CASSRSDRTYEQYF. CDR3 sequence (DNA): TGTGCCAGCTCACGATCGGACAGGACCTACGAGCAGTACTTC.

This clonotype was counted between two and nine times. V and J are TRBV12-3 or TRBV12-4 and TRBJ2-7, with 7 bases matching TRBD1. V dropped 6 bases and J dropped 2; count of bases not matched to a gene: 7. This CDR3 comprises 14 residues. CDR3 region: CASRTGTATYEQYF. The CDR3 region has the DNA TGTGCCAGCAGGACCGGGACAGCCACCTACGAGCAGTACTTC.

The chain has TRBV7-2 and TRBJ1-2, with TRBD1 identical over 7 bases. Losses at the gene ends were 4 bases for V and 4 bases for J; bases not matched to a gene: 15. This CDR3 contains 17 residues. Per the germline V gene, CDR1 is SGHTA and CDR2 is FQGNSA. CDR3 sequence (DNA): TGTGCCAGCAGCTACGGCTACGGGACAGATAATTTCTATGGCTACACCTTC. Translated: CASSYGYGTDNFYGYTF.

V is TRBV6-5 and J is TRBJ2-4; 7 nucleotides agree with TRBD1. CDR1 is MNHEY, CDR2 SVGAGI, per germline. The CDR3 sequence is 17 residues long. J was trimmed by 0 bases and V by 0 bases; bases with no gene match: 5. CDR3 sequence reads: CASSYSDRALAKNIQYF. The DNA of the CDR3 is TGTGCCAGCAGTTACTCAGACAGGGCCCTAGCCAAAAACATTCAGTACTTC.

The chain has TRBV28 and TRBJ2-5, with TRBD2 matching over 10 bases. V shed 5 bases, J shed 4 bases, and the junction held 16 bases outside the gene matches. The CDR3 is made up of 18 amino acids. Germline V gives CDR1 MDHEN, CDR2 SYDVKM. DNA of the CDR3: TGTGCCAGCAGTCCCCAAAAGCGGGGGGGGCTAGTGCTAGAGACCCAGTACTTC. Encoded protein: CASSPQKRGGLVLETQYF. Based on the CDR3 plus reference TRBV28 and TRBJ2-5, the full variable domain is DVKVTQSSRYLVKRTGEKVFLECVQDMDHENMFWYRQDPGLGLRLIYFSYDVKMKEKGDIPEGYSVSREKKERFSLILESASTNQTSMYLCASSPQKRGGLVLETQYFGPGTRLLVL.

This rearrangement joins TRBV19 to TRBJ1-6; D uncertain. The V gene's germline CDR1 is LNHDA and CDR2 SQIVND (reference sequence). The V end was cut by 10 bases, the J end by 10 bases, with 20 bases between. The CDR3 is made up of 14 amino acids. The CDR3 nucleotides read TGTGCCACTCGCCTCCTTGGCATGGGGTCACCCCTCCACTTT. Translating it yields CATRLLGMGSPLHF.

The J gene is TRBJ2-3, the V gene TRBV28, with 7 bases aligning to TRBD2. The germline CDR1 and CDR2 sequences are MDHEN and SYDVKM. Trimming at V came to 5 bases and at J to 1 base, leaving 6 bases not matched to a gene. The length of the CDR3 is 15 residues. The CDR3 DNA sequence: TGTGCCAGCAGTGGGAGGGGAGTGGGCACAGATACGCAGTATTTT. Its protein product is CASSGRGVGTDTQYF.

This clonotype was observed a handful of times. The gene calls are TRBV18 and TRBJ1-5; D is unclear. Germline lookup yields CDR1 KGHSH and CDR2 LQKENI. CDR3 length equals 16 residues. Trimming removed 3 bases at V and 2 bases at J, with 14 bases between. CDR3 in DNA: TGTGCCAGCTCACCCTCGCCCCCTGGAGGCAATCAGCCCCAGCATTTT. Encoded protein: CASSPSPPGGNQPQHF.

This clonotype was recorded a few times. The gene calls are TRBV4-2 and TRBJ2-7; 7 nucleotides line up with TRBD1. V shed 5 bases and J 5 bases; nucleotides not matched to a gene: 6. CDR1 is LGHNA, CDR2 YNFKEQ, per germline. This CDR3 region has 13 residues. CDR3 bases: TGTGCCAGCAGCGGCACAGGGGATCACGAGCAGTACTTC. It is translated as CASSGTGDHEQYF.

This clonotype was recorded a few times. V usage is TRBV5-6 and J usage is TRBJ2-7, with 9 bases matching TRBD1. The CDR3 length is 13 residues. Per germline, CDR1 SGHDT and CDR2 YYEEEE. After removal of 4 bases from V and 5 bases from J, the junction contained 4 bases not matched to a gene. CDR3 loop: CASSRTGEDEQYV. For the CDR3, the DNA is TGTGCCAGCAGCCGGACAGGGGAGGACGAGCAGTACGTC.

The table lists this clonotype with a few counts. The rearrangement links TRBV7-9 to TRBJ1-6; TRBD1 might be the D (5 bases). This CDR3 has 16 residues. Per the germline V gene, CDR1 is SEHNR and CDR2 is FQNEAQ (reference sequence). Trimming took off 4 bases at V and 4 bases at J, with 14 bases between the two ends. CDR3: CASSWGGERYNSPLHF. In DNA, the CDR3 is TGTGCCAGCAGCTGGGGGGGAGAGAGGTATAATTCACCCCTCCACTTT.

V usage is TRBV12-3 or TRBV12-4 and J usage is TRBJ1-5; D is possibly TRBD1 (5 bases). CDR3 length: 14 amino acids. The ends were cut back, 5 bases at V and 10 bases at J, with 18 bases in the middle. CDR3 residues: CASSPMERGTPQHF. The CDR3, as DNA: TGTGCCAGCAGTCCCATGGAGAGGGGAACTCCCCAGCATTTT.